The clone carrying this TCR beta chain has only a few counts. This record comes from a study of patients and donors after allogeneic stem cell transplantation. The germline gives CDR1 SGHRS, CDR2 YFSETQ. The V end lost 5 bases, the J end lost 2 bases, and 10 bases lay between the germline ends. The length of the CDR3 is 14 residues. TCRdb re-derived calls from the RT-PCR reads in MiXCR, one entry per CDR3 protein. The data hold roughly 880,000 distinct CDR3 sequences, with roughly 18% observed a single time. The receptor was derived from a human donor who was either an allogeneic HSCT recipient or a stem cell or donor lymphocyte infusion donor (not recorded which). It is not recorded whose cells these are; they may come from a transplant donor. This chain uses TRBV5-1 with TRBJ2-2; D gene unclear. Sequencing was carried out using blood, either unsorted or a sorted T cell fraction (not recorded which). The CDR3, as DNA: TGCGCCAGCAGACAAGGACCCAACACCGGGGAGCTGTTTTTT. Its translation: CASRQGPNTGELFF.